The 32 T cell receptor beta chains below all came from one sample that was sequenced in a study of T-cell memory formation after mild COVID-19. TCRdb re-called the 5' RACE reads through MiXCR, storing one row per CDR3 protein. This table holds 250,000 or so distinct CDR3 sequences, approximately 10% found once. Sequenced: PBMCs or a T cell subset sorted from them (not recorded which). The receptors stem from a man in his late teens or twenties who had mild COVID-19 (a few samples of this study predate the infection). Cell type and time point are not known.

J is TRBJ2-7 and V is TRBV9; a weak D match, TRBD2 (5 bases). The CDR3 is 14 amino acids. V lost 4 bases, J lost 1 base, and 12 bases lay in between. CDR1 and CDR2 from the germline V gene are SGDLS and YYNGEE. The CDR3 DNA follows: TGTGCCAGCAGCCCCCAAGCGGTATCCTACGAGCAGTACTTC. It translates to CASSPQAVSYEQYF. Filled out from reference TRBV9 and TRBJ2-7, the complete variable domain reads DSGVTQTPKHLITATGQRVTLRCSPRSGDLSVYWYQQSLDQGLQFLIQYYNGEERAKGNILERFSAQQFPDLHSELNLSSLELGDSALYFCASSPQAVSYEQYFGPGTRLTVT.

This clonotype was seen a few times. The CDR3 nucleotides are TGCGCCAGCAACGTCGGGGGAGCAGGGGACACTGAAGCTTTCTTT. It specifies CASNVGGAGDTEAFF. V and J are TRBV5-1 and TRBJ1-1; tentatively, D is TRBD1 (6 bases). Germline values: CDR1 SGHRS, CDR2 YFSETQ. V was clipped by 6 bases and J by 3 bases, with 18 bases between them. The CDR3 is made up of 15 amino acids.

This clonotype has a count of ten or more. The chain couples TRBV15 to TRBJ2-3; D remains unclear. CDR1 LNHNV and CDR2 YYDKDF come from the germline V gene (reference sequence). Trimming cost V 0 bases and J 4 bases, with 14 bases left between them. The CDR3 length is 16 residues. The CDR3 sequence is CATSREVFLGADTQYF. CDR3 nucleotide sequence: TGTGCCACCAGCAGAGAAGTCTTCCTGGGCGCAGATACGCAGTATTTT.

The rearrangement joins TRBV6-6 to TRBJ2-7, with a weak D call TRBD2 (5 bases). CDR1 is MNHNY, CDR2 SVGAGI, per germline (reference sequence). The CDR3 covers 11 residues. V lost 8 bases, J lost 9 bases, and 14 bases lay in between. CDR3 nucleotide sequence: TGTGCCAGCCGAGGGCTGAGGAGGCAGTACGTC. It translates to CASRGLRRQYV.

The chain recombines TRBV6-6 with TRBJ2-3; TRBD1 matches at 9 bases. Per germline, CDR1 MNHNY and CDR2 SVGAGI (reference sequence). The CDR3 length is 13 residues. V lost 6 bases and J lost 6; bases outside the gene matches: 4. CDR3 sequence: CASRTGGADTQYF. The CDR3 DNA follows: TGTGCCAGCAGAACAGGGGGCGCGGATACGCAGTATTTT.

This chain joins TRBV16 and TRBJ1-1, with D possibly being TRBD1 (5 bases). The germline CDR1 and CDR2 sequences are KGHSY and FQNENV. Trimming shortened V by 3 bases and J by 5 bases, and 16 bases separated the two germline ends. The CDR3 contains 15 residues. The CDR3 DNA reads TGTGCCAGCAGCCAGCGGACACGTCTAGGGACTGAAGCTTTCTTT. This codes for CASSQRTRLGTEAFF.

This clonotype has at least ten counts. The genes are TRBV5-1 and TRBJ2-2; D gene unclear. With 3 bases removed from V and 2 bases from J, the gap between germline ends came to 17 bases. Looked up from germline, CDR1 is SGHRS and CDR2 is YFSETQ. CDR3 length equals 17 residues. CDR3 residues: CASSSSSLFSNTGELFF. CDR3 DNA sequence: TGCGCCAGCAGCTCCTCCAGTCTCTTTTCCAACACCGGGGAGCTGTTTTTT.

The chain is built from TRBV12-3 or TRBV12-4 and TRBJ2-2, with D unresolved. The CDR3 extends over 14 amino acids. V was cut by 6 bases and J by 4 bases, with 12 bases left in between. The CDR3 spells CASRQSYVTGELFF. The CDR3 DNA is TGTGCCAGCAGACAATCGTATGTCACCGGGGAGCTGTTTTTT.

The CDR3 coding sequence is TGTGCCACCAGTGGAAAGGGGGCAGGAGAGACCCAGTACTTC. It encodes CATSGKGAGETQYF. The chain employs TRBV24-1 and TRBJ2-5; TRBD1 matches at 7 bases. The trim removed 5 bases at V and 4 bases at J, leaving 6 bases unmatched. Germline CDR1 and CDR2: KGHDR and SFDVKD. The CDR3 totals 14 residues.

V is TRBV28 and J is TRBJ2-3; D could derive from TRBD1 or TRBD2 (6 bases each). Trimming left V 7 bases short and J 7 bases short, with 15 bases between. CDR1 MDHEN and CDR2 SYDVKM come from the germline V gene. CDR3 length equals 13 residues. The DNA of the CDR3 is TGTGCCAGCACCCGGGGGCGGAGGTATACGCAGTATTTT. This translates into CASTRGRRYTQYF.

Only a few counts were recorded for this clonotype. The chain joins TRBV7-2 to TRBJ1-2; 8 nucleotides agree with TRBD1. The V segment lost 0 bases and the J segment 7 bases; nucleotides outside the gene matches: 7. The CDR3 covers 15 residues. Germline V gene data show CDR1 as SGHTA and CDR2 as FQGNSA. This CDR3 reads CASSLAGPGGGGYTF. CDR3 sequence (DNA): TGTGCCAGCAGCTTAGCGGGCCCAGGGGGCGGTGGCTACACCTTC.

This clonotype was counted a few times. V usage is TRBV7-9 and J usage is TRBJ1-4; D is possibly TRBD1 (5 bases). Germline-derived CDR1 and CDR2 are SEHNR and FQNEAQ (reference sequence). Trimming left V 3 bases short and J 7 bases short, with 12 bases between. The CDR3 has 14 residues. The CDR3: CASSFKGAREKLFF. In DNA form, the CDR3 reads TGTGCCAGCAGCTTCAAAGGGGCGCGTGAAAAACTGTTTTTT.

The chain is built from TRBV7-2 and TRBJ2-1; TRBD1 agrees at 8 bases. The CDR3 spans 16 residues. V trimming: 4 bases; J trimming: 9 bases; junction bases outside the gene matches: 14. Germline values: CDR1 SGHTA, CDR2 FQGNSA. CDR3 nucleotide sequence: TGTGCCAGCAGCTCCTATCACAGGGGGAGTGCAACTGAGCAGTTCTTC. Amino acids: CASSSYHRGSATEQFF.

The V gene is TRBV5-1, the J gene TRBJ1-4; 9 nucleotides line up with TRBD1. V lost 5 bases and J lost 8; bases outside the gene matches: 13. CDR3 length: 16 amino acids. Germline V gives CDR1 SGHRS, CDR2 YFSETQ. CDR3 in DNA: TGCGCCAGCAGTTCCGGACAACAGGGGGCAGGAGAAAAACTGTTTTTT. Protein product: CASSSGQQGAGEKLFF.

This clonotype was recorded many times. The chain employs TRBV6-6 and TRBJ1-5; no clear D gene. The CDR3 has 12 residues. The V and J ends lost 7 bases and 2 bases respectively, with 6 bases between them. Per germline, CDR1 MNHNY and CDR2 SVGAGI (reference sequence). The CDR3 sequence is CASKEGNQPQHF. Here the CDR3 DNA reads TGTGCCAGCAAGGAAGGCAATCAGCCCCAGCATTTT.

Only a few counts were recorded for this clonotype. CDR3 sequence reads: CASSLGTSGLQYF. CDR3 nucleotide sequence: TGTGCCAGCAGCTTAGGGACTAGCGGTTTGCAGTATTTT. The chain couples TRBV7-2 to TRBJ2-3, with 10 bases that match TRBD2. Germline CDR1 is SGHTA and CDR2 is FQGNSA. The V gene end was trimmed by 1 base and the J gene end by 11 bases; junction bases not matched to a gene: 3. This CDR3 comprises 13 residues.

The J gene is TRBJ2-3, the V gene TRBV6-5; 7 positions agree with TRBD1. This CDR3 comprises 15 residues. V gave up 6 bases and J gave up 1 base; unmatched junction bases: 7. CDR1 and CDR2 from the germline V gene are MNHEY and SVGAGI. The CDR3 DNA follows: TGTGCCAGCAGACACAGGGGCGATGGCACAGATACGCAGTATTTT. Protein sequence: CASRHRGDGTDTQYF.

The genes are TRBV5-1 and TRBJ1-6; no clear D gene. Germline CDR1 is SGHRS and CDR2 is YFSETQ. The V end was cut by 8 bases, the J end by 7 bases, with 13 bases between. This CDR3 region has 13 residues. CDR3 protein: CASTGSFNSPLHF. The CDR3 DNA reads TGCGCCAGTACGGGGTCCTTCAATTCACCCCTCCACTTT.

V gene TRBV5-6 combines with J gene TRBJ1-2; D is undetermined. The CDR3 is made up of 13 amino acids. CDR1 is SGHDT and CDR2 is YYEEEE in the germline V gene. The V end was cut by 2 bases, the J end by 8 bases, with 13 bases between. The DNA for the CDR3 is TGTGCCAGCAGCTTTGAAGGTCTGGGCGGCTACACCTTC. Translated, it gives CASSFEGLGGYTF.

In this sample, this clonotype turned up many times. This rearrangement joins TRBV5-1 to TRBJ1-1; tentative D call: TRBD1 (5 bases). The CDR3 contains 14 residues. Between the trimmed V and J ends, which lost 3 bases and 1 base, there was a span of 10 bases. In germline, CDR1 is SGHRS, CDR2 YFSETQ. CDR3 bases: TGCGCCAGCAGCTCCCAGGGCCAGAACACTGAAGCTTTCTTT. Translation: CASSSQGQNTEAFF.

The chain links TRBV5-1 to TRBJ2-7; TRBD2 matches at 8 bases. The CDR3 contains 14 residues. The trim removed 3 bases at V and 4 bases at J, leaving 6 bases unmatched. Germline loops: CDR1 SGHRS, CDR2 YFSETQ. DNA for the CDR3: TGCGCCAGCAGCTCTCGGACTAGCACATACGAGCAGTACTTC. It yields the protein CASSSRTSTYEQYF.

This clonotype came up a few times. The rearrangement joins TRBV27 to TRBJ2-4; either TRBD1 or TRBD2 may fit D (6 bases each). Trimming pared 3 bases from V and 0 bases from J, leaving 12 bases between. The CDR3 spans 16 residues. The germline CDR1 and CDR2 sequences are MNHEY and SMNVEV (reference sequence). The DNA of the CDR3 is TGTGCCAGCAGTTTTATCGGGGGCTCAGCCAAAAACATTCAGTACTTC. Translated, it gives CASSFIGGSAKNIQYF.

This clonotype was seen repeatedly, ten times or more. In DNA, the CDR3 is TGTGCCAGCGCGACAGTCCTCCAAGAGACCCAGTACTTC. Residues: CASATVLQETQYF. The rearrangement joins TRBV6-2 or TRBV6-3 to TRBJ2-5; TRBD1 might be the D (5 bases). This CDR3 has 13 residues. Per the germline V gene, CDR1 is MNHEY and CDR2 is SVGEGT. V was cut by 8 bases and J by 1 base, with 11 bases left in between.

The chain combines TRBV6-5 with TRBJ1-3; 9 bases map to TRBD1. This CDR3 has 15 residues. J lost 1 base, V lost 6 bases, and 4 bases had no gene match. Looked up from germline, CDR1 is MNHEY and CDR2 is SVGAGI. DNA of the CDR3: TGTGCCAGCAGACGGGACAGGGATTCTGGAAACACCATATATTTT. This sequence encodes CASRRDRDSGNTIYF.

This chain connects TRBV7-3 to TRBJ2-6; D uncertain. Germline V gene lookup returns CDR1 SGHTA and CDR2 FQGTGA. The CDR3 has 16 amino acids. Trimming took off 0 bases at V and 0 bases at J, with 6 bases between the two ends. The CDR3 nucleotides read TGTGCCAGCAGCTTAACGCTGGCCTCTGGGGCCAACGTCCTGACTTTC. Translating gives CASSLTLASGANVLTF.

The sample holds many counts of this clonotype. The rearrangement links TRBV7-9 to TRBJ1-1; D might be TRBD1 (5 bases). This CDR3 is 12 amino acids long. Germline V gene sequence: CDR1 SEHNR, CDR2 FQNEAQ (reference sequence). Trimming stripped 7 bases from V and 8 bases from J, with 14 bases between. The CDR3 here is CASMGTGREAFF. The CDR3 DNA sequence: TGTGCCAGCATGGGAACGGGGCGGGAAGCTTTCTTT.

V is TRBV4-1 and J is TRBJ2-4; perhaps TRBD1 as D (6 bases). CDR1 and CDR2 from the germline V gene are MGHRA and YSYEKL. The CDR3 totals 13 residues. V lost 4 bases to trimming and J lost 5 bases, with 9 bases between them. The CDR3 here is CASSRDIENIQYF. As DNA, the CDR3 is TGCGCCAGCAGCCGGGACATTGAAAACATTCAGTACTTC.

The gene calls are TRBV7-2 and TRBJ1-6; D gene unclear. Trimming cost V 5 bases and J 7 bases, with 12 bases left between them. Germline CDR1 is SGHTA and CDR2 is FQGNSA. The CDR3 is 14 amino acids. The CDR3 spells CASSPRRGNSPLHF. CDR3 sequence (DNA): TGTGCCAGCAGCCCACGGAGAGGCAATTCACCCCTCCACTTT.

This clonotype appeared a few times. V usage is TRBV11-3 and J usage is TRBJ2-2; possibly TRBD1 for D (6 bases). Germline lookup yields CDR1 SGHNT and CDR2 YENEEA. V gave up 5 bases and J gave up 4 bases, with 14 bases separating them. The CDR3 extends over 15 amino acids. CDR3 in DNA: TGTGCCAGCAGCCCTACCGGGACACCCACCGGGGAGCTGTTTTTT. Its translation is CASSPTGTPTGELFF.

The genes are TRBV9 and TRBJ2-7; D not certain. The length of the CDR3 is 14 residues. The germline gives CDR1 SGDLS, CDR2 YYNGEE. V dropped 4 bases and J dropped 0 bases, with 11 bases sitting between them. The CDR3 DNA reads TGTGCCAGCAGCCCCCAGGCCAGCTCCTACGAGCAGTACGTC. The encoded protein is CASSPQASSYEQYV.

The chain combines TRBV27 with TRBJ2-7, with TRBD2 matching over 9 bases. The germline V gene encodes CDR1 MNHEY and CDR2 SMNVEV (reference sequence). The CDR3 is 16 residues long. The J segment lost 6 bases and the V segment lost 5 bases, leaving 14 bases of the junction unmatched. DNA for the CDR3: TGTGCCAGCAGTCCACGTATGCGGGGGGGCCGGTCCGAGCAGTACTTC. Protein product: CASSPRMRGGRSEQYF.

Concerning this clonotype: One end of the junction fails to match germline, which may point to a read error. V is TRBV4-2 and J is TRBJ1-5; D is unresolved. The CDR3 is 14 residues long. From germline, CDR1 is LGHNA and CDR2 YNFKEQ. CDR3 residues: CASSPGGPNQPQHF. As DNA, the CDR3 is TGTGCCAGCAGCCCGGGTGGCCCTAATCAGCCACAGCATTTT.